Listed below are T cell receptor beta chains from one sample, sequenced in a study of blood T cell repertoires in COVID-19. Clones were sequenced by immunoSEQ multiplex PCR, and TCRdb holds only the in-frame ones, with some missing. The repertoire consists of tens of thousands of clones, with approximately 85% occurring once and the leading ten covering 13% to 15%. Sample: peripheral blood. These TCRs come from a human donor with acute or convalescent COVID-19. The donor label of this sample is uncertain. Each CDR3 is given with its conserved first and last residue. A D gene is named only where the DNA matches it firmly. Not every row has a clone size; where given, it reads once, few, many or a size class.

size | length | J | V | D | DNA | CDR3
few | 12 | TRBJ2-7 | TRBV6-6 | TRBD2 | TGTGCCAGCAGGAGACTAGCTGGTGAGCAGTACTTC | CASRRLAGEQYF
. | 16 | TRBJ1-4 | TRBV5-4 | . | TGTGCCAGCAGCTTTGGGGGGGGGACCGCTCTTGAAAAACTGTTTTTT | CASSFGGGTALEKLFF
. | 15 | TRBJ1-5 | TRBV28 | . | TGTGCCAGCAGTTCCATCAGTTTTAGCAATCAGCCCCAGCATTTT | CASSSISFSNQPQHF
. | 14 | TRBJ2-7 | TRBV4-3 | TRBD1 | TGCGCCAGCAGCCCTGACAGGGCGAGTTACGAGCAGTACTTC | CASSPDRASYEQYF
. | 15 | TRBJ2-7 | TRBV27 | . | TGTGCCAGCAGTCCCTCCCGGACTTCTTCCTACGAGCAGTACTTC | CASSPSRTSSYEQYF
. | 15 | TRBJ2-1 | TRBV11-3 | TRBD2 | TGTGCCAGCAGCTCCGGGACTAGCGGAAACAATGAGCAGTTCTTC | CASSSGTSGNNEQFF
. | 16 | TRBJ2-5 | TRBV24-1 | TRBD2 | TGTGCCACCAGTGATCCGGGACTAGCGGGGCAAGAGACCCAGTACTTC | CATSDPGLAGQETQYF
. | 16 | TRBJ1-3 | TRBV9 | . | TGTGCCAGCAGCGTAGAGGCAGCTCCGGGGGGAAACACCATATATTTT | CASSVEAAPGGNTIYF
. | 14 | TRBJ1-1 | TRBV18 | . | TGTGCCAGCTCACCCCCTAATCAAAACACTGAAGCTTTCTTT | CASSPPNQNTEAFF
. | 14 | TRBJ1-1 | TRBV19 | . | TGTGCCAGTAGGGAAACAGGGCCCAACACTGAAGCTTTCTTT | CASRETGPNTEAFF
. | 12 | TRBJ2-5 | TRBV5-4 | . | TGTGCCAGCAGCGGTCCCGGTGAGACCCAGTACTTC | CASSGPGETQYF
. | 15 | TRBJ1-1 | TRBV3-1/TRBV3-2 | TRBD1 | TGTGCCAGCAGCCCCCGGACAGGAATGAACACTGAAGCTTTCTTT | CASSPRTGMNTEAFF
. | 19 | TRBJ2-1 | TRBV20-1 | TRBD2 | TGCAGTGCTAGTACCGAAGGTAGACTAGCGGGACTCTCCTACAATGAGCAGTTCTTC | CSASTEGRLAGLSYNEQFF
. | 11 | TRBJ1-1 | TRBV10-1 | . | TGCGCCAGCAGTAGAGGGACTGAAGCTTTCTTT | CASSRGTEAFF
. | 15 | TRBJ2-1 | TRBV11-2 | TRBD2 | TGTGCCAGCAGCTTAGTTAGCGGGGGGTACAATGAGCAGTTCTTC | CASSLVSGGYNEQFF
. | 12 | TRBJ2-5 | TRBV11-3 | . | TGTGCCAGCACCAGGTCCGCGGAGACCCAGTACTTC | CASTRSAETQYF
few | 14 | TRBJ1-6 | TRBV19 | . | TGTGCCAGTAGTATAGGGCAGGGATATTCACCCCTCCACTTT | CASSIGQGYSPLHF
. | 15 | TRBJ2-7 | TRBV11-2 | TRBD2 | TGTGCCAGCAGCTCGACTAGCGGGAGTTCCTACGAGCAGTACTTC | CASSSTSGSSYEQYF
. | 14 | TRBJ2-7 | TRBV14 | TRBD2 | TGTGCCAGCAATAGGCGGGGGTTAACCTACGAGCAGTACTTC | CASNRRGLTYEQYF
. | 14 | TRBJ1-4 | TRBV3-1/TRBV3-2 | . | TGTGCCAGCAGCCCTCTTTCTTCGGGTGGAAAACTGTTTTTT | CASSPLSSGGKLFF
. | 16 | TRBJ1-3 | TRBV3-1/TRBV3-2 | . | TGTGCCAGCAGCCTCTCCGAAAAACTCTCTGGAAACACCATATATTTT | CASSLSEKLSGNTIYF
. | 13 | TRBJ1-2 | TRBV27 | . | TGTGCCAGCAGGCCCGGGATTAACTATGGCTACACCTTC | CASRPGINYGYTF
. | 14 | TRBJ2-3 | TRBV3-1/TRBV3-2 | . | TGTGCCAGCAGCCACGGGGTTAGCACAGATACGCAGTATTTT | CASSHGVSTDTQYF
. | 16 | TRBJ1-3 | TRBV12-5 | TRBD1 | TGTGCTAGTGGTCGAAACAGGGGACTCTCTGGAAACACCATATATTTT | CASGRNRGLSGNTIYF
. | 14 | TRBJ2-7 | TRBV13 | . | TGTGCCAGCAGCTTAGGCCGACTACTCTACGAGCAGTACTTC | CASSLGRLLYEQYF
. | 14 | TRBJ1-2 | TRBV6-6 | TRBD1 | TGTGCCAGCAGTTACGCGGGACAGTCTGAGGGCTACACCTTC | CASSYAGQSEGYTF
. | 15 | TRBJ1-4 | TRBV5-5 | . | TGTGCCAGCAGCTTGGGGGACACTTATAATGAAAAACTGTTTTTT | CASSLGDTYNEKLFF
. | 15 | TRBJ1-2 | TRBV7-3 | TRBD1 | TGTGCCAGCAGCTTCTCCGGGGACAGGGCGGATGGCTACACCTTC | CASSFSGDRADGYTF
. | 15 | TRBJ2-5 | TRBV6-1 | . | TGTGCCAGCAGTGAAGCGTCAGGGAATCAAGAGACCCAGTACTTC | CASSEASGNQETQYF
. | 15 | TRBJ2-2 | TRBV28 | TRBD1 | TGTGCCAGCATCGACAGGGGGCGCAGCACCGGGGAGCTGTTTTTT | CASIDRGRSTGELFF
. | 15 | TRBJ2-1 | TRBV6-5 | TRBD2 | TGTGCCAGCAGTTACAATAGCGGGGGCTTCAATGAGCAGTTCTTC | CASSYNSGGFNEQFF
. | 13 | TRBJ1-2 | TRBV30 | TRBD1 | TGTGCCTGGAGTAGGGACAGGCCCCTGGGCTACACCTTC | CAWSRDRPLGYTF
. | 17 | TRBJ2-3 | TRBV5-1 | TRBD2 | TGCGCCAGCAGCTCCTCTCCTAGCGGGGGGGTCACAGATACGCAGTATTTT | CASSSSPSGGVTDTQYF
. | 14 | TRBJ2-3 | TRBV29-1 | TRBD1 | TGCAGCGTCGAGGGGGACAGGGGGATAGATACGCAGTATTTT | CSVEGDRGIDTQYF
. | 12 | TRBJ2-1 | TRBV10-2 | . | TGCGCCAGCATGAGGTCTACCAATGAGCAGTTCTTC | CASMRSTNEQFF
once | 15 | TRBJ2-7 | TRBV19 | TRBD2 | TGTGCCAGTAGTACGGGGGGGCGACCTTCCTACGAGCAGTACTTC | CASSTGGRPSYEQYF
. | 16 | TRBJ2-1 | TRBV7-2 | . | TGTGCCAGCAGCTCTTTAGCCCGAATCTCCTACAATGAGCAGTTCTTC | CASSSLARISYNEQFF
. | 18 | TRBJ2-3 | TRBV7-9 | TRBD2 | TGTGCCAGCAGCCCAGGAAGACTAGCGGGGGGGCCGTCAGATACGCAGTATTTT | CASSPGRLAGGPSDTQYF
. | 17 | TRBJ2-1 | TRBV27 | . | TGTGCCAGCAGCCTCAGCGGCAGGGGATGGTCCTACAATGAGCAGTTCTTC | CASSLSGRGWSYNEQFF
once | 15 | TRBJ1-3 | TRBV6-6 | . | TGTGCCAGTTGTTTTACCGGGACACTAGGAAACACCATATATTTT | CASCFTGTLGNTIYF
few | 13 | TRBJ1-5 | TRBV4-3 | . | TGCGCCAGCAGCCAAGGGGAGAATCAGCCCCAGCATTTT | CASSQGENQPQHF
. | 16 | TRBJ1-1 | TRBV5-4 | . | TGTGCCAGCAGCCGCCTGGAGGGGAGTATGAACACTGAAGCTTTCTTT | CASSRLEGSMNTEAFF
. | 13 | TRBJ1-2 | TRBV29-1 | TRBD1 | TGCAGCGTTGCGCAGGGACAGAACTATGGCTACACCTTC | CSVAQGQNYGYTF
. | 14 | TRBJ1-1 | TRBV6-2/TRBV6-3 | . | TGTGCCAGCAGTTCCCCCCGACAGCACACTGAAGCTTTCTTT | CASSSPRQHTEAFF
. | 15 | TRBJ1-5 | TRBV24-1 | . | TGTGCCACCAGCCCGGGACGGGGGAGCAATCAGCCCCAGCATTTT | CATSPGRGSNQPQHF
once | 16 | TRBJ2-5 | TRBV7-7 | TRBD2 | TGTGCCAGCAGCTTAGGGCGGGGGGCGGCCCAAGAGACCCAGTACTTC | CASSLGRGAAQETQYF
. | 15 | TRBJ2-5 | TRBV5-4 | TRBD2 | TGTGCCAGCAGCAAGGGAGGGGCTAGCGAAGAGACCCAGTACTTC | CASSKGGASEETQYF
. | 13 | TRBJ2-3 | TRBV5-4 | . | TGTGCCAGCAGCTTGGATTCCGGGTATACGCAGTATTTT | CASSLDSGYTQYF